This TCR beta chain was captured by sequencing in a study of early stage breast cancer tumors. The CDR3 covers 13 residues. Trimming left V 5 bases short and J 0 bases short, with 5 bases between. Germline lookup yields CDR1 KGHSH and CDR2 LQKENI. Only in-frame clones appear in the TCRdb table, and some are missing; sequencing was by immunoSEQ multiplex PCR. The data contain some 35,000 clones, under 80% of them singletons. Sequencing used blood. This sequence joins TRBV18 and TRBJ1-5; D unresolved. The receptor comes from a person between 60 and 69 years old with breast cancer. CDR3 in amino acids: CASSENSNQPQHF. Here the CDR3 DNA reads TGTGCCAGCTCAGAGAATAGCAATCAGCCCCAGCATTTT.